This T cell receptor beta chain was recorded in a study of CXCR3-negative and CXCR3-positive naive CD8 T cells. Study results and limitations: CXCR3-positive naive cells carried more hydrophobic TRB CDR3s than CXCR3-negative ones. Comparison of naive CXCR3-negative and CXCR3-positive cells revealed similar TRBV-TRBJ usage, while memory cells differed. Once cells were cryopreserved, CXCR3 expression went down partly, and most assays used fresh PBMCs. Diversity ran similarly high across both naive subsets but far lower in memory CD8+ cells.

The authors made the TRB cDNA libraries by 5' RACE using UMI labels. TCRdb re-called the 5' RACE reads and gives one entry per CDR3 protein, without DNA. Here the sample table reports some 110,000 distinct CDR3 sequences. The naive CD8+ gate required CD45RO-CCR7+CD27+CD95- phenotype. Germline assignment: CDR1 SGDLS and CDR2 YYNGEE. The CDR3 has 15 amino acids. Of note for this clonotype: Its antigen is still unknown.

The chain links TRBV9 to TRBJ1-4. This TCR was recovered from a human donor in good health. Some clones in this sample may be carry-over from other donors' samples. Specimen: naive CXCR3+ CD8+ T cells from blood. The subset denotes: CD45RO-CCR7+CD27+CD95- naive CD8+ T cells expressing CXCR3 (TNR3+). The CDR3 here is CASSTLGGTNEKLFF.